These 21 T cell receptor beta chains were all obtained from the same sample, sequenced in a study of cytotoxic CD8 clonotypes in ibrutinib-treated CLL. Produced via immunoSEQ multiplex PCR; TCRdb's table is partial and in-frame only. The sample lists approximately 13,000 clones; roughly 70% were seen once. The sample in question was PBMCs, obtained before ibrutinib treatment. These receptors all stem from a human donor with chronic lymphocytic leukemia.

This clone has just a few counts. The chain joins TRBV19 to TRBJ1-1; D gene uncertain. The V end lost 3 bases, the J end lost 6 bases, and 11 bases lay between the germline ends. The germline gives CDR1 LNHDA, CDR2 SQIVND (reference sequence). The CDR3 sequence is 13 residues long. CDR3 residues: CASSMVGYAEAFF. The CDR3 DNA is TGTGCCAGTAGTATGGTGGGATACGCTGAAGCTTTCTTT.

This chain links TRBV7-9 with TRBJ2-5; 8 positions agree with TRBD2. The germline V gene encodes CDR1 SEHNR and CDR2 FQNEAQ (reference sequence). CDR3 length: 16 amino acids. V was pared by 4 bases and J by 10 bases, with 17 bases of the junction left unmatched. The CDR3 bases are TGTGCCAGCAGCTCCTCTCTTCGGGCGGCGGGGGGTATCCAGTACTTC. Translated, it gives CASSSSLRAAGGIQYF.

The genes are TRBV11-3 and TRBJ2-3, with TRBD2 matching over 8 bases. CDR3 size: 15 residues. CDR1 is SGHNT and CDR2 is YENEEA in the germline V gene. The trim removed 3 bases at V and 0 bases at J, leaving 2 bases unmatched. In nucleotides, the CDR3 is TGTGCCAGCAGCTTGGGCGGGGGGAGCACAGATACGCAGTATTTT. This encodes CASSLGGGSTDTQYF.

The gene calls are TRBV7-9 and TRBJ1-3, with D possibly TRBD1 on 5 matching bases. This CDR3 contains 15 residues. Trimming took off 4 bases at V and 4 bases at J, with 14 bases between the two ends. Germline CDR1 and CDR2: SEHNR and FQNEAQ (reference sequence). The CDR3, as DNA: TGTGCCAGCAGCTCCGGGGTGGGGCCCGGAAACACCATATATTTT. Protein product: CASSSGVGPGNTIYF.

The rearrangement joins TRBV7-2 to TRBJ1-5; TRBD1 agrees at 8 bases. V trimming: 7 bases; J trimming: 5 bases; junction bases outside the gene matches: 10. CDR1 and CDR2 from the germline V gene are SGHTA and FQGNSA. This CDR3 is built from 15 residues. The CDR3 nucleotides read TGTGCCAGCACCTCAACCGGGACAGGCCATCAGCCCCAGCATTTT. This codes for CASTSTGTGHQPQHF.

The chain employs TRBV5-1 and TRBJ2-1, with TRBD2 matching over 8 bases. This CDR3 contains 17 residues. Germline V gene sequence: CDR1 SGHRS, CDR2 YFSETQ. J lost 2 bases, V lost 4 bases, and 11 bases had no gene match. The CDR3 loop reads CASSGSTSGRTYNEQFF. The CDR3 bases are TGCGCCAGCAGCGGGTCTACTAGCGGACGGACCTACAATGAGCAGTTCTTC.

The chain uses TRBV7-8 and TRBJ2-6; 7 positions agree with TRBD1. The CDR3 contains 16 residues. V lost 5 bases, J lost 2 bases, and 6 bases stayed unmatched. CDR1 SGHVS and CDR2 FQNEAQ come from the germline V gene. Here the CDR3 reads CASSAQGVPGANVLTF. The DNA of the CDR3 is TGTGCCAGCAGCGCCCAGGGGGTCCCTGGGGCCAACGTCCTGACTTTC. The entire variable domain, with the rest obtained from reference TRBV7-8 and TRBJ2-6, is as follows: GAGVSQSPRYKVAKRGQDVALRCDPISGHVSLFWYQQALGQGPEFLTYFQNEAQLDKSGLPSDRFFAERPEGSVSTLKIQRTQQEDSAVYLCASSAQGVPGANVLTFGAGSRLTVL.

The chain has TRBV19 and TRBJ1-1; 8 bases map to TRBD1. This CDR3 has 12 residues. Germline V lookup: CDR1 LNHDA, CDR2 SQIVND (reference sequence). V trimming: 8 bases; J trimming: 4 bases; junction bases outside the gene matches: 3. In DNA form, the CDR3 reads TGTGCCAGTTCAGACAGGGGCACTGAAGCTTTCTTT. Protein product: CASSDRGTEAFF.

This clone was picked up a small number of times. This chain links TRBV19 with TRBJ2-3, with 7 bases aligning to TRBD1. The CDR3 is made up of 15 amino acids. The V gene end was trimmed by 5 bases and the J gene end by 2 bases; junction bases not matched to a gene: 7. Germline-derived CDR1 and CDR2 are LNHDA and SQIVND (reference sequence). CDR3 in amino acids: CASSPGDSSTDTQYF. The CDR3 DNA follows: TGTGCCAGTAGTCCTGGGGACAGCTCCACAGATACGCAGTATTTT.

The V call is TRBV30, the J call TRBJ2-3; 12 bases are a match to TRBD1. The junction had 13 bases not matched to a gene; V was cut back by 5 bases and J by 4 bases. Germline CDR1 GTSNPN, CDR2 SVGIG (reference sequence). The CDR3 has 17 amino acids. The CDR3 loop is CAWGKGQGAAWADTQYF. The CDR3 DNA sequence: TGTGCCTGGGGCAAGGGACAGGGGGCGGCATGGGCAGATACGCAGTATTTT.

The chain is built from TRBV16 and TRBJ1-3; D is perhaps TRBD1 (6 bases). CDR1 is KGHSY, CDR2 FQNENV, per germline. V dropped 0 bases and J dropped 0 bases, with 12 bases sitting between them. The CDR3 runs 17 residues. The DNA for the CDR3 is TGTGCCAGCAGCCAATCGTGGGGACATCCCTCTGGAAACACCATATATTTT. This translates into CASSQSWGHPSGNTIYF.

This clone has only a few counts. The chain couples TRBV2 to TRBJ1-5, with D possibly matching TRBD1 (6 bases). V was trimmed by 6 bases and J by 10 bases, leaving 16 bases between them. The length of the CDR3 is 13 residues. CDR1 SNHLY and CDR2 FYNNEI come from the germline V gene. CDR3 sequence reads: CASRGGPQGPQHF. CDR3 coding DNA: TGTGCCAGCAGGGGGGGCCCCCAAGGACCCCAGCATTTT.

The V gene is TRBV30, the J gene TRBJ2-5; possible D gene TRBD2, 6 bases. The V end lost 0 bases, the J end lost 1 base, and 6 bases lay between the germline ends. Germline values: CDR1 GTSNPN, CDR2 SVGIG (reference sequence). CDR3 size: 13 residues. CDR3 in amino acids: CAWSVGGQETQYF. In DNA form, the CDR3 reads TGTGCCTGGAGTGTGGGGGGCCAAGAGACCCAGTACTTC.

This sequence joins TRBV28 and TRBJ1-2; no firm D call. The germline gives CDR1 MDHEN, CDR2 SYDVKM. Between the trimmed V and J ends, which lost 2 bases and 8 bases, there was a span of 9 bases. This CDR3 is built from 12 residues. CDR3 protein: CASSLIRQGYTF. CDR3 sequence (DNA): TGTGCCAGCAGTTTAATTCGGCAGGGCTACACCTTC.

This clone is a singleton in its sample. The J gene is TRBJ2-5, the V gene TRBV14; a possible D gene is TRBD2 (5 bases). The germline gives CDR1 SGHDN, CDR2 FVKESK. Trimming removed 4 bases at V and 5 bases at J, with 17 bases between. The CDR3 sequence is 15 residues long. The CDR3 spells CASSPRTHGGETQYF. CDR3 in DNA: TGTGCCAGCAGCCCCCGGACCCACGGCGGGGAGACCCAGTACTTC.

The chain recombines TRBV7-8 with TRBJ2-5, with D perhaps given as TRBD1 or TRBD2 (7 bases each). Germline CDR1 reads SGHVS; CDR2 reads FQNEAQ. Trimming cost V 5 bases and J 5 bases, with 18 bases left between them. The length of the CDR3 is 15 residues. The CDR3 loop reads CASSPREGARETQYF. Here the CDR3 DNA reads TGTGCCAGCAGCCCCAGGGAGGGGGCGCGGGAGACCCAGTACTTC.

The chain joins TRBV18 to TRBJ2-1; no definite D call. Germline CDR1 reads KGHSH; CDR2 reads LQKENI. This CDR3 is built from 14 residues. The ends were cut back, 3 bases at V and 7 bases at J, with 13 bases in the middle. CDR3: CASSPVAKENEQFF. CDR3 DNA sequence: TGTGCCAGCTCACCGGTCGCAAAGGAAAATGAGCAGTTCTTC.

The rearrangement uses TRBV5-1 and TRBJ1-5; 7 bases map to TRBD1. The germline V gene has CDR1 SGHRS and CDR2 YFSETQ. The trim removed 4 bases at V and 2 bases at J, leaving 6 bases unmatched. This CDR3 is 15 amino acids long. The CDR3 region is CASSPITGGNQPQHF. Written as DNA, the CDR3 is TGCGCCAGCAGCCCTATCACAGGGGGCAATCAGCCCCAGCATTTT.

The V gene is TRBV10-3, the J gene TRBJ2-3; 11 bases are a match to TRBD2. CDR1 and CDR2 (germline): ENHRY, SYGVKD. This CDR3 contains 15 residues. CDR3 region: CAMGGGLAGPDTQYF. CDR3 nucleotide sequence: TGTGCGATGGGTGGTGGACTAGCGGGTCCAGATACGCAGTATTTT.

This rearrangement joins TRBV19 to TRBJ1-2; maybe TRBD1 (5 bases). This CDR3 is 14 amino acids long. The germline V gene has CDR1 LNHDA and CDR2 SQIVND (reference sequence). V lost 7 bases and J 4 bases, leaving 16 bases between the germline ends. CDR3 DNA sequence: TGTGCCAGTATGGAGGCGCCTGGGGCCTATGGCTACACCTTC. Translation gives CASMEAPGAYGYTF.

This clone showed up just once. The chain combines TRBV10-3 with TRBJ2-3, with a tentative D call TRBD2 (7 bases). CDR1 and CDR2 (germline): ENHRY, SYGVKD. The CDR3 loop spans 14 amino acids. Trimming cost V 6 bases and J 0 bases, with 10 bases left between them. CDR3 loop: CAIRGGQSTDTQYF. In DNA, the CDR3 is TGTGCCATCAGGGGGGGGCAAAGCACAGATACGCAGTATTTT.